The 9 T cell receptor beta chains below come from one sample, sequenced in a study of blood T cell repertoires in COVID-19. Clones were sequenced by immunoSEQ multiplex PCR, and TCRdb holds only the in-frame ones, with some missing. In the table there are around 140,000 clones, about 87% of which are singletons. The sample consisted of peripheral blood. The receptors here all came from a man in his fifties or sixties with active or convalescent COVID-19.

The chain is built from TRBV7-8 and TRBJ2-7; 7 positions agree with TRBD1. This CDR3 has 15 amino acids. Germline values: CDR1 SGHVS, CDR2 FQNEAQ. V shed 3 bases and J 1 base; nucleotides not matched to a gene: 6. The CDR3 DNA reads TGTGCCAGCAGCTTCACAGGGGTAGTGTCCTACGAGCAGTACTTC. Its translation: CASSFTGVVSYEQYF.

This sequence joins TRBV5-4 and TRBJ1-6; a possible D gene is TRBD1 (6 bases). The CDR3 extends over 15 amino acids. Germline CDR1 and CDR2: SGHNT and YYREEE (reference sequence). V was trimmed by 0 bases and J by 10 bases, leaving 14 bases between them. For the CDR3, the DNA is TGTGCCAGCAGCTTGGGCAGGGGCATGTACTCACCCCTCCACTTT. Encoded protein: CASSLGRGMYSPLHF.

J is TRBJ1-2 and V is TRBV9; D is possibly TRBD1 (5 bases). This CDR3 comprises 13 residues. Trimming shortened V by 4 bases and J by 7 bases, and 14 bases separated the two germline ends. Germline CDR1 SGDLS, CDR2 YYNGEE. CDR3 loop: CASSPPRQSGYTF. The CDR3 region has the DNA TGTGCCAGCAGCCCCCCACGACAGTCTGGCTACACCTTC.

The chain employs TRBV18 and TRBJ2-7; 8 bases are shared with TRBD2. Trimming took 6 bases from V and 6 from J; bases not matched to a gene: 13. Germline CDR1 reads KGHSH; CDR2 reads LQKENI. The CDR3 is 15 amino acids. CDR3: CASSPRRAGEGEQYF. In nucleotides, the CDR3 is TGTGCCAGCTCCCCGCGAAGAGCGGGAGAGGGCGAGCAGTACTTC.

The chain has TRBV11-2 and TRBJ2-2, with D hard to call. V was clipped by 2 bases and J by 1 base, with 5 bases between them. This CDR3 region has 14 residues. CDR1 is SGHAT and CDR2 is FQNNGV in the germline V gene. The CDR3 here is CASSLRENTGELFF. CDR3 nucleotide sequence: TGTGCCAGCAGCTTAAGAGAGAACACCGGGGAGCTGTTTTTT.

The chain couples TRBV23-1 to TRBJ2-1, with a tentative D call TRBD2 (5 bases). TRBV23-1 belongs to the ORF category, with a function that is uncertain. Deletions cut 0 bases from V and 12 bases from J, with 12 bases between. The length of the CDR3 is 13 residues. In nucleotides, the CDR3 is TGCGCCAGCAGTCAATCTTCCAGGAGGACGCAGTTCTTC. Amino acids: CASSQSSRRTQFF.

The chain links TRBV11-2 to TRBJ2-1, with a tentative D call TRBD2 (6 bases). Deletions cut 1 base from V and 5 bases from J, with 18 bases between. The length of the CDR3 is 17 residues. Germline assignment: CDR1 SGHAT and CDR2 FQNNGV. CDR3 amino acids: CASSLGLQRVGNNEQFF. For the CDR3, the DNA is TGTGCCAGCAGCTTAGGTCTTCAGCGGGTGGGCAACAATGAGCAGTTCTTC.

This chain joins TRBV28 and TRBJ1-2, with a possible D match to TRBD1 (5 bases). The V end was cut by 2 bases, the J end by 8 bases, with 18 bases between. There are 15 residues in the CDR3. Germline V gene data show CDR1 as MDHEN and CDR2 as SYDVKM. The CDR3 loop is CASSLISGRVGGYTF. The CDR3 DNA is TGTGCCAGCAGTTTAATCTCGGGCAGGGTAGGAGGCTACACCTTC.

The rearrangement uses TRBV5-1 and TRBJ2-5, with 10 positions matching TRBD1. V lost 4 bases and J lost 5; bases outside the gene matches: 8. This CDR3 has 15 amino acids. Germline V gene lookup returns CDR1 SGHRS and CDR2 YFSETQ. The CDR3: CASSKGQGLVETQYF. CDR3 nucleotide sequence: TGCGCCAGCAGCAAGGGACAGGGGTTGGTGGAGACCCAGTACTTC.